A single sample gave rise to the 16 T cell receptor beta chains below, sequenced in a study of T cell changes during pregnancy in multiple sclerosis. The protocol was immunoSEQ multiplex PCR, while the TCRdb copy is restricted to in-frame clones and leaves out a portion. The sample comprises 40,000 to 50,000 clones, 75% to 90% of which are singletons, and about 1.2% rests with the top ten. This material consisted of CD4+ T cells from peripheral blood mononuclear cells, taken in the first trimester of pregnancy. These receptors came from a female donor with multiple sclerosis, enrolled in a pregnancy study.

The chain combines TRBV28 with TRBJ2-1, with 12 nucleotides matching TRBD2. The CDR3 is made up of 22 amino acids. Germline CDR1 reads MDHEN; CDR2 reads SYDVKM. Losses at the gene ends were 5 bases for V and 1 base for J; bases not matched to a gene: 21. The CDR3 is CASSLWGQGRTSGISSYNEQFF. CDR3 nucleotides: TGTGCCAGCAGTCTTTGGGGACAGGGGAGGACTAGCGGGATCTCTTCCTACAATGAGCAGTTCTTC.

This chain joins TRBV5-4 and TRBJ2-2; D not resolved. Germline CDR1 and CDR2: SGHNT and YYREEE (reference sequence). CDR3 length: 17 residues. V lost 0 bases, J lost 5 bases, and 17 bases lay in between. The CDR3 sequence is CASSLDRLPERTGELFF. Written as DNA, the CDR3 is TGTGCCAGCAGCTTGGATAGACTTCCCGAGAGGACCGGGGAGCTGTTTTTT.

This rearrangement joins TRBV12-5 to TRBJ1-4; 10 bases are a match to TRBD1. There are 17 residues in the CDR3. Germline V gene lookup returns CDR1 LGHNT and CDR2 FRNRAP. V lost 0 bases, J lost 8 bases, and 9 bases stayed unmatched. CDR3 residues: CASGLVKRQGADEKLFF. CDR3 DNA sequence: TGTGCTAGTGGTTTGGTAAAAAGACAGGGGGCGGACGAAAAACTGTTTTTT.

This sequence joins TRBV4-3 and TRBJ2-3; perhaps TRBD2 as D (5 bases). CDR1 and CDR2 (germline): LGHNA, YSLEER. The length of the CDR3 is 14 residues. Trimming took 4 bases from V and 2 from J, leaving 10 bases between them. CDR3 coding DNA: TGCGCCAGCAGCCTGGGAGTATACACAGATACGCAGTATTTT. Protein product: CASSLGVYTDTQYF.

This clone has just a few counts. The genes are TRBV29-1 and TRBJ2-1, with 8 bases that match TRBD1. Losses at the gene ends were 5 bases for V and 6 bases for J; bases not matched to a gene: 9. Germline V gene lookup returns CDR1 SQVTM and CDR2 ANQGSEA. CDR3 size: 14 residues. The CDR3 here is CSVRDRGWSNEQFF. In nucleotides, the CDR3 is TGCAGCGTTAGAGACAGGGGATGGAGCAATGAGCAGTTCTTC.

The V gene is TRBV19, the J gene TRBJ1-4; 7 nucleotides agree with TRBD1. The CDR3 is made up of 15 amino acids. J was trimmed by 4 bases and V by 3 bases; bases with no gene match: 5. Germline V gives CDR1 LNHDA, CDR2 SQIVND (reference sequence). CDR3 sequence (DNA): TGTGCCAGTAGTATGGGCGGGACAGATAATGAAAAACTGTTTTTT. This translates into CASSMGGTDNEKLFF. Full variable domain (missing parts from reference TRBV19 and TRBJ1-4): DGGITQSPKYLFRKEGQNVTLSCEQNLNHDAMYWYRQDPGQGLRLIYYSQIVNDFQKGDIAEGYSVSREKKESFPLTVTSAQKNPTAFYLCASSMGGTDNEKLFFGSGTQLSVL.

This chain connects TRBV2 to TRBJ1-4, with D perhaps TRBD1 (6 bases). V lost 4 bases and J lost 0, with 9 bases in between. The CDR3 is 15 amino acids. The V gene's germline CDR1 is SNHLY and CDR2 FYNNEI. DNA for the CDR3: TGTGCCAGCAGTGCCTGGGGGCCAACTAATGAAAAACTGTTTTTT. This gives the protein CASSAWGPTNEKLFF. The whole variable domain, remainder taken from reference TRBV2 and TRBJ1-4, is EPEVTQTPSHQVTQMGQEVILRCVPISNHLYFYWYRQILGQKVEFLVSFYNNEISEKSEIFDDQFSVERPDGSNFTLKIRSTKLEDSAMYFCASSAWGPTNEKLFFGSGTQLSVL.

The chain joins TRBV2 to TRBJ1-5, with 11 bases matching TRBD1. CDR1 SNHLY and CDR2 FYNNEI come from the germline V gene. After removal of 10 bases from V and 4 bases from J, the junction contained 6 bases not matched to a gene. The CDR3 sequence is 14 residues long. CDR3 sequence (DNA): TGTGCCACAGCCGGGACAGGGGGAAATCAGCCCCAGCATTTT. Protein sequence: CATAGTGGNQPQHF.

The rearrangement uses TRBV7-9 and TRBJ1-5; 8 bases are shared with TRBD1. Germline V lookup: CDR1 SEHNR, CDR2 FQNEAQ (reference sequence). The CDR3 runs 14 residues. J was trimmed by 6 bases and V by 3 bases; bases with no gene match: 4. In nucleotides, the CDR3 is TGTGCCAGCAGCTTCTCAGGGGGCGGTCAGCCCCAGCATTTT. This gives the protein CASSFSGGGQPQHF.

The rearrangement joins TRBV5-1 to TRBJ2-5; 9 positions match TRBD2. CDR3 size: 18 residues. The V segment lost 0 bases and the J segment 1 base; nucleotides outside the gene matches: 10. Germline lookup yields CDR1 SGHRS and CDR2 YFSETQ. Here the CDR3 reads CASSLGSSGTAIQETQYF. The CDR3 region has the DNA TGCGCCAGCAGCTTGGGGTCTAGCGGGACGGCCATCCAAGAGACCCAGTACTTC.

This clone occurred once. The V gene is TRBV18, the J gene TRBJ2-1; 8 bases map to TRBD2. The CDR3 contains 15 residues. Germline-derived CDR1 and CDR2 are KGHSH and LQKENI. V was pared by 1 base and J by 5 bases, with 4 bases of the junction left unmatched. CDR3 in amino acids: CASSPQGAGDNEQFF. The DNA of the CDR3 is TGTGCCAGCTCACCACAGGGAGCGGGAGACAATGAGCAGTTCTTC.

The chain uses TRBV6-1 and TRBJ2-2, with 8 bases identical to TRBD2. With 3 bases clipped from V and 3 bases from J, the junction kept 0 bases outside the gene matches. CDR1 MNHNS and CDR2 SASEGT come from the germline V gene. The CDR3 sequence is 14 residues long. The CDR3 nucleotides are TGTGCCAGCAGTGAGGGACTAGACACCGGGGAGCTGTTTTTT. Residues: CASSEGLDTGELFF.

The V gene is TRBV5-4, the J gene TRBJ2-1; 13 nucleotides line up with TRBD2. The ends lost 4 bases at V and 5 bases at J; junction bases unmatched: 6. The CDR3 length is 16 residues. CDR1 is SGHNT, CDR2 YYREEE, per germline (reference sequence). CDR3 nucleotide sequence: TGTGCCAGCAGCAAACCCGGACTAGCGGGAGACAATGAGCAGTTCTTC. Translation: CASSKPGLAGDNEQFF.

This sequence joins TRBV10-3 and TRBJ2-7, with D possibly matching TRBD1 (7 bases). The CDR3 sequence is 15 residues long. The germline V gene has CDR1 ENHRY and CDR2 SYGVKD. The CDR3 nucleotides read TGTGCATCAGGGGGGACGGGCCAGTCTACCTACGAGCAGTACTTC. Translated, it gives CASGGTGQSTYEQYF.

This chain uses TRBV30 with TRBJ2-3; D ambiguous. The V end was cut by 4 bases, the J end by 0 bases, with 11 bases between. This CDR3 is 14 amino acids long. The germline V gene encodes CDR1 GTSNPN and CDR2 SVGIG (reference sequence). CDR3 coding DNA: TGTGCCTGGACGGCAGGCCTTAGCACAGATACGCAGTATTTT. Its translation is CAWTAGLSTDTQYF.

The chain has TRBV18 and TRBJ1-5; D gene uncertain. Germline V CDR1 and CDR2: KGHSH, LQKENI. The CDR3 has 13 amino acids. Trimming removed 3 bases at V and 2 bases at J, with 5 bases between. The CDR3 region has the DNA TGTGCCAGCTCACCCCCAGGCAATCAGCCCCAGCATTTT. Residues: CASSPPGNQPQHF.